The 20 T cell receptor beta chains presented below share a single source sample, sequenced in a study of early T cells in non-severe SARS-CoV-2 infection. In TCRdb, the 5' RACE reads were re-called with MiXCR into one record per CDR3 protein. The table lists tens of thousands of distinct CDR3 sequences, about 12% of them singletons. The sequenced material came from whole blood. The receptors come from an adult who was a healthcare worker with PCR-confirmed SARS-CoV-2 infection or an uninfected control (not recorded which).

This clonotype came up many times. V is TRBV20-1 and J is TRBJ1-5, with 7 bases lining up with TRBD1. Germline CDR1 DFQATT, CDR2 SNEGSKA (reference sequence). The CDR3 extends over 11 amino acids. Unmatched junction bases numbered 0, after V lost 4 bases and J lost 6 bases. Here the CDR3 DNA reads TGCAGTGCTACAGGGGGTCAGCCCCAGCATTTT. It translates to CSATGGQPQHF.

CDR3: CASSLLPAGSPDGYTF. Written as DNA, the CDR3 is TGTGCCAGCAGCTTGCTCCCTGCCGGGAGTCCGGATGGCTACACCTTC. The chain uses TRBV5-5 and TRBJ1-2; D remains unclear. Germline assignment: CDR1 SGHKS and CDR2 YYEKEE (reference sequence). Trimming removed 1 base at V and 6 bases at J, with 19 bases between. There are 16 residues in the CDR3.

The V call is TRBV7-3, the J call TRBJ2-1, with D unresolved. The CDR3 runs to 17 residues. Germline V CDR1 and CDR2: SGHTA, FQGTGA. Trimming pared 1 base from V and 9 bases from J, leaving 22 bases between. The CDR3 DNA is TGTGCCAGCAGCTTAAGTATGGTAGCCCCCAACTCGGGTGAGCAGTTCTTC. It yields the protein CASSLSMVAPNSGEQFF. Using reference TRBV7-3 and TRBJ2-1 for the parts outside the CDR3, the full variable domain is GAGVSQTPSNKVTEKGKYVELRCDPISGHTALYWYRQSLGQGPEFLIYFQGTGAADDSGLPNDRFFAVRPEGSVSTLKIQRTERGDSAVYLCASSLSMVAPNSGEQFFGPGTRLTVL.

This clonotype was detected many times. This chain links TRBV29-1 with TRBJ2-1; D gene ambiguous. V lost 6 bases and J 8 bases, leaving 11 bases between the germline ends. From germline, CDR1 is SQVTM and CDR2 ANQGSEA. The CDR3 is made up of 11 amino acids. CDR3 coding DNA: TGCAGCGTCATGAACGGCGATGAGCAGTTCTTC. Translating gives CSVMNGDEQFF.

This clonotype has only a few counts. The rearrangement links TRBV6-1 to TRBJ1-6; TRBD1 might be the D (5 bases). CDR3 size: 15 residues. Germline V gives CDR1 MNHNS, CDR2 SASEGT. V was shortened by 11 bases and J by 0 bases, with 14 bases between the two germline ends. The CDR3 DNA reads as TGTGCCTTAAGGGGTGGGAGCTCCTATAATTCACCCCTCCACTTT. It codes for CALRGGSSYNSPLHF.

The V and J genes are TRBV7-8 and TRBJ2-1; 7 bases match TRBD2. The V and J ends lost 3 bases and 7 bases, in that order; junction bases with no gene match: 3. The CDR3 has 13 amino acids. Germline V gene data show CDR1 as SGHVS and CDR2 as FQNEAQ. CDR3 nucleotide sequence: TGTGCCAGCAGCTTTGGGAGGGGAAATGAGCAGTTCTTC. Translation gives CASSFGRGNEQFF.

In its sample, this clonotype was seen many times. V gene TRBV6-5 combines with J gene TRBJ2-5; D is uncertain. The CDR3 has 15 residues. V lost 2 bases and J 1 base, leaving 11 bases between the germline ends. Germline assignment: CDR1 MNHEY and CDR2 SVGAGI. This chain's CDR3 is CASSYTAQSQETQYF. The CDR3 DNA reads as TGTGCCAGCAGTTACACCGCCCAGAGCCAAGAGACCCAGTACTTC.

This chain joins TRBV2 and TRBJ2-1; 7 nucleotides align to TRBD1. Trimming removed 2 bases from V and 9 bases from J; junction bases left unmatched: 13. Germline V gene lookup returns CDR1 SNHLY and CDR2 FYNNEI. The CDR3 totals 16 residues. The CDR3 loop reads CASSELPGGAEGEQFF. CDR3 DNA: TGTGCCAGCAGTGAATTGCCAGGGGGTGCTGAAGGTGAGCAGTTCTTC.

In its sample, this clonotype was seen a few times. The CDR3, as DNA: TGTGCCAGCAGCTCCGCCAACAGCCCCTACGAGCAGTACTTC. Translation gives CASSSANSPYEQYF. The chain is built from TRBV7-9 and TRBJ2-7; D unclear. From germline, CDR1 is SEHNR and CDR2 FQNEAQ (reference sequence). The CDR3 runs 14 residues. Trimming removed 4 bases at V and 2 bases at J, with 12 bases between.

This clonotype was detected only once. The rearrangement links TRBV20-1 to TRBJ2-7, with D maybe TRBD1 (5 bases). Germline loops: CDR1 DFQATT, CDR2 SNEGSKA (reference sequence). V lost 5 bases to trimming and J lost 6 bases, with 26 bases between them. This CDR3 is 16 amino acids long. The CDR3 DNA reads TGCAGTGCTCCCAATCACAGGACCCCCCTGGGGCGCGAGCAGTACTTC. The encoded protein is CSAPNHRTPLGREQYF.

This clonotype occurred many times. The V gene is TRBV6-1, the J gene TRBJ2-3; a weak D match, TRBD2 (6 bases). Germline V lookup: CDR1 MNHNS, CDR2 SASEGT. The CDR3 loop spans 16 amino acids. The V end lost 1 base, the J end lost 4 bases, and 15 bases lay between the germline ends. This chain's CDR3 is CASSEVPGSESDTQYF. CDR3 nucleotides: TGTGCCAGCAGTGAAGTCCCCGGGAGTGAATCAGATACGCAGTATTTT.

This clonotype was seen only a few times. V is TRBV20-1 and J is TRBJ1-2; 8 nucleotides agree with TRBD1. Losses at the gene ends were 4 bases for V and 6 bases for J; bases not matched to a gene: 4. Germline values: CDR1 DFQATT, CDR2 SNEGSKA (reference sequence). The CDR3 has 12 amino acids. This chain's CDR3 is CSATPRGHGYTF. The CDR3 DNA is TGCAGTGCTACCCCCAGGGGGCATGGCTACACCTTC.

This clonotype was recorded many times. The rearrangement joins TRBV7-9 to TRBJ2-1; 8 positions match TRBD2. CDR1 is SEHNR, CDR2 FQNEAQ, per germline (reference sequence). J gave up 5 bases and V 5 bases, and 8 bases lay outside the gene matches. CDR3 size: 15 residues. The CDR3 sequence: CASSVSGTTHNEQFF. As DNA, the CDR3 is TGTGCCAGCAGCGTTAGCGGGACTACACACAATGAGCAGTTCTTC.

This clonotype appeared a few times. The chain links TRBV18 to TRBJ1-4, with D unresolved. Germline loops: CDR1 KGHSH, CDR2 LQKENI. CDR3 size: 15 residues. Trimming shortened V by 0 bases and J by 8 bases, and 13 bases separated the two germline ends. The CDR3 reads CASSPPNSPNEKLFF. Here the CDR3 DNA reads TGTGCCAGCTCACCACCGAACAGCCCAAACGAAAAACTGTTTTTT.

This clonotype has ten or more counts. CDR3 nucleotides: TGTGCCAGCAGCTTAGTCGCAGGGGTAACCGGGGAGCTGTTTTTT. This codes for CASSLVAGVTGELFF. The chain joins TRBV7-6 to TRBJ2-2, with a weak D call TRBD1 (6 bases). Deletions cut 1 base from V and 5 bases from J, with 11 bases between. Germline lookup yields CDR1 SGHVS and CDR2 FNYEAQ. There are 15 residues in the CDR3.

This clonotype was observed at least ten times. The V gene is TRBV5-4, the J gene TRBJ2-6; tentatively, D is TRBD1 (5 bases). This CDR3 is built from 16 residues. CDR1 and CDR2 from the germline V gene are SGHNT and YYREEE (reference sequence). V gave up 1 base and J gave up 2 bases, with 10 bases separating them. Here the CDR3 DNA reads TGTGCCAGCAGCTTGCCCCAGGGAACTGGGGCCAACGTCCTGACTTTC. This codes for CASSLPQGTGANVLTF.

The sample holds many counts of this clonotype. The chain employs TRBV10-2 and TRBJ2-1; 10 bases fit TRBD2. The V segment lost 4 bases and the J segment 9 bases; nucleotides outside the gene matches: 6. The CDR3 is made up of 14 amino acids. The germline gives CDR1 WSHSY, CDR2 SAAADI. As DNA, the CDR3 is TGCGCCAGCAGTGGGGCTAGCGGGAGAGGTGAGCAGTTCTTC. Its protein product is CASSGASGRGEQFF.

The chain is built from TRBV11-2 and TRBJ2-4; D is ambiguous. V lost 8 bases, J lost 6 bases, and 8 bases lay in between. The V gene's germline CDR1 is SGHAT and CDR2 FQNNGV. The CDR3 is made up of 11 amino acids. The CDR3, as DNA: TGTGCCAGCGGTGGTGGAAACATTCAGTACTTC. Residues: CASGGGNIQYF.

This clonotype has ten or more counts. The chain has TRBV7-9 and TRBJ1-1, with D possibly being TRBD1 (6 bases). V was trimmed by 4 bases and J by 1 base, leaving 7 bases between them. The CDR3 loop spans 13 amino acids. CDR1 is SEHNR, CDR2 FQNEAQ, per germline (reference sequence). The CDR3 DNA sequence: TGTGCCAGCAGCTCGGACAGGAACACTGAAGCTTTCTTT. Amino acid sequence: CASSSDRNTEAFF.

This clonotype was found many times. The CDR3 DNA sequence: TGTGCCAGCAGTTACTCAGACAGCGCTCCTAACTATGGCTACACCTTC. This translates into CASSYSDSAPNYGYTF. The J gene is TRBJ1-2, the V gene TRBV6-2 or TRBV6-3; TRBD1 might be the D (5 bases). V dropped 0 bases and J dropped 0 bases, with 11 bases sitting between them. Germline CDR1 is MNHEY and CDR2 is SVGEGT. This CDR3 spans 16 amino acids.